The source of this T cell receptor (beta chain) is a study of beta chain features in type 1 diabetes. This clone has only a few counts. As yet, its antigen is unknown. Findings and caveats of the study: Moderate but significant shortening of TCRB CDR3s was recorded in all four CD4+ subsets from Type 1 diabetes patients.

The CDR3 contains 14 residues. Trimming left V 11 bases short and J 5 bases short, with 19 bases between. Germline V gene sequence: CDR1 LGHNA, CDR2 YNFKEQ. Every isolated RNA sample was fully reverse transcribed, so sequencing captured expressed TCRB transcripts. Read counts averaged approximately 3.5 million for samples of naive, central memory and regulatory T cells. The table came from immunoSEQ multiplex PCR; TCRdb's copy has only in-frame clones and leaves some out. Here the sample spans a few hundred thousand clones, approximately 15% being singletons. This TCR was sampled from a woman under 30 with type 1 diabetes. Sequenced input: naive CD4+ T cells from blood. The chain recombines TRBV4-2 with TRBJ2-1; tentative D call: TRBD2 (8 bases). CDR3 DNA: TGTGCCTTCAGGGGGACTAGAGGGGACAATGAGCAGTTCTTC. It is translated as CAFRGTRGDNEQFF.